Shown below are 15 T cell receptor beta chains from a single sample sequenced in a study of T-cell memory formation after mild COVID-19. TCRdb processed the 5' RACE reads anew with MiXCR; each CDR3 protein has one entry. The sample shows around 530,000 distinct CDR3 sequences, about a fifth of them seen only once. Sequencing was done on a sample of PBMCs or a T cell subset sorted from them (not recorded which). All receptors come from an adult woman who had mild COVID-19 (a few samples of this study predate the infection). Cell type and time point are not known.

This clonotype was recorded a few times. This rearrangement joins TRBV7-9 to TRBJ2-7, with TRBD2 identical over 7 bases. CDR3 length equals 14 residues. Germline loops: CDR1 SEHNR, CDR2 FQNEAQ (reference sequence). V shed 9 bases, J shed 2 bases, and the junction held 10 bases outside the gene matches. CDR3 sequence (DNA): TGTGCCAGTGATGGGCTAGCGGAGCCCTACGAGCAGTACTTC. As protein: CASDGLAEPYEQYF. Looking up the rest from reference TRBV7-9 and TRBJ2-7 gives the full variable domain: DTGVSQNPRHKITKRGQNVTFRCDPISEHNRLYWYRQTLGQGPEFLTYFQNEAQLEKSRLLSDRFSAERPKGSFSTLEIQRTEQGDSAMYLCASDGLAEPYEQYFGPGTRLTVT.

The rearrangement links TRBV5-5 to TRBJ1-1; D is ambiguous. Germline CDR1 SGHKS, CDR2 YYEKEE (reference sequence). The CDR3 is 14 residues long. Trimming pared 0 bases from V and 6 bases from J, leaving 12 bases between. As DNA, the CDR3 is TGTGCCAGCAGCTTGGCTGGGTACCTCGCTGAAGCTTTCTTT. It encodes CASSLAGYLAEAFF.

This rearrangement joins TRBV7-8 to TRBJ1-1; 10 nucleotides align to TRBD1. The V and J ends lost 5 bases and 8 bases, in that order; junction bases with no gene match: 14. The CDR3 has 16 residues. The V gene's germline CDR1 is SGHVS and CDR2 FQNEAQ. As DNA, the CDR3 is TGTGCCAGCAGCCAATGGGACAGGGGCCTCGGTGGGGAAGCTTTCTTT. Encoded protein: CASSQWDRGLGGEAFF.

A few counts support this clonotype. The chain couples TRBV29-1 to TRBJ1-2; D not certain. V lost 5 bases and J 7 bases, leaving 11 bases between the germline ends. The CDR3 runs 11 residues. The germline V gene has CDR1 SQVTM and CDR2 ANQGSEA. For the CDR3, the DNA is TGCAGCGTTAAATTCGAGGGTGGCTACACCTTC. Translating it yields CSVKFEGGYTF.

J is TRBJ1-1 and V is TRBV20-1; D perhaps matches TRBD1 (5 bases). Between the trimmed V and J ends, which lost 5 bases and 1 base, there was a span of 11 bases. The CDR3 consists of 13 residues. Germline CDR1 DFQATT, CDR2 SNEGSKA (reference sequence). The CDR3 sequence is CSALLQGNTEAFF. CDR3 DNA sequence: TGCAGTGCTCTCCTCCAGGGGAACACTGAAGCTTTCTTT.

This clonotype came up a few times. The chain combines TRBV19 with TRBJ1-5; D is unclear. V shed 7 bases and J shed 6 bases, with 13 bases lying between them. The CDR3 contains 13 residues. CDR1 and CDR2 (germline): LNHDA, SQIVND (reference sequence). The CDR3 DNA follows: TGTGCCAGTACACGGCAGCCGGGTCAGCCCCAGCATTTT. It encodes CASTRQPGQPQHF.

The chain is built from TRBV2 and TRBJ1-2, with D hard to call. Trimming cost V 3 bases and J 6 bases, with 14 bases left between them. Per the germline V gene, CDR1 is SNHLY and CDR2 is FYNNEI. The CDR3 totals 14 residues. The CDR3 sequence is CASSDSRTYHGYTF. DNA for the CDR3: TGTGCCAGCAGTGACTCCCGGACTTACCATGGCTACACCTTC.

This clonotype has a single count. This chain uses TRBV10-3 with TRBJ1-1; no clear D gene. With 2 bases removed from V and 1 base from J, the gap between germline ends came to 17 bases. CDR1 is ENHRY, CDR2 SYGVKD, per germline. The CDR3 length is 17 residues. The CDR3 DNA sequence: TGTGCCATCAGTGAGAGCCTTCCCCAGAGCAAGAACACTGAAGCTTTCTTT. The encoded protein is CAISESLPQSKNTEAFF.

The chain links TRBV5-1 to TRBJ2-7; 9 positions match TRBD1. With 3 bases clipped from V and 5 bases from J, the junction kept 9 bases outside the gene matches. The CDR3 has 15 residues. Germline V CDR1 and CDR2: SGHRS, YFSETQ. The CDR3 is CASSSGTGWEDEQYF. The CDR3 DNA reads as TGCGCCAGCAGCTCCGGGACAGGGTGGGAAGACGAGCAGTACTTC.

The chain is built from TRBV30 and TRBJ2-7; the match to TRBD2 covers 10 bases. The V gene end was trimmed by 0 bases and the J gene end by 4 bases; junction bases not matched to a gene: 0. CDR3 length: 13 amino acids. Germline CDR1 GTSNPN, CDR2 SVGIG (reference sequence). CDR3 protein: CAWSVLAGYEQYF. The CDR3 DNA reads as TGTGCCTGGAGTGTACTAGCGGGGTACGAGCAGTACTTC.

This clonotype has a count of ten or more. The chain employs TRBV20-1 and TRBJ1-2; 9 bases map to TRBD1. Trimming at V came to 6 bases and at J to 5 bases, leaving 4 bases not matched to a gene. This CDR3 comprises 12 residues. Germline V gene sequence: CDR1 DFQATT, CDR2 SNEGSKA (reference sequence). This CDR3 is CSAAGTGYGYTF. Written as DNA, the CDR3 is TGCAGTGCCGCCGGGACAGGGTATGGCTACACCTTC.

This chain joins TRBV4-2 and TRBJ1-2; D not resolved. V dropped 0 bases and J dropped 3 bases, with 14 bases sitting between them. The CDR3 consists of 16 residues. Germline V gene lookup returns CDR1 LGHNA and CDR2 YNFKEQ. The CDR3 DNA reads as TGTGCCAGCAGCCAAGAGCAACAAACTTACTACTATGGCTACACCTTC. Translation gives CASSQEQQTYYYGYTF.

The chain carries TRBV7-9 and TRBJ2-1, with 10 nucleotides matching TRBD2. From germline, CDR1 is SEHNR and CDR2 FQNEAQ (reference sequence). The CDR3 loop spans 16 amino acids. Unmatched junction bases numbered 6, after V lost 6 bases and J lost 1 base. CDR3 DNA: TGTGCCAGCAGAGAAGCGGGGGGGCCTTCCTACAATGAGCAGTTCTTC. Translation: CASREAGGPSYNEQFF. Full variable domain (remainder filled in from reference TRBV7-9 and TRBJ2-1): DTGVSQNPRHKITKRGQNVTFRCDPISEHNRLYWYRQTLGQGPEFLTYFQNEAQLEKSRLLSDRFSAERPKGSFSTLEIQRTEQGDSAMYLCASREAGGPSYNEQFFGPGTRLTVL.

The chain joins TRBV7-6 to TRBJ2-5; 10 bases agree with TRBD1. With V trimmed by 3 bases and J by 1 base, 2 bases remained unmatched. Germline CDR1 reads SGHVS; CDR2 reads FNYEAQ. The CDR3 has 15 residues. CDR3 in DNA: TGTGCCAGCAGCTTGAGGACAGGGGGCCAAGAGACCCAGTACTTC. Translating it yields CASSLRTGGQETQYF.

This clonotype was detected only a few times. Here the CDR3 DNA reads TGTGCCAGCAGCTCAATGGACAGGGTAAACACCGGGGAGCTGTTTTTT. It specifies CASSSMDRVNTGELFF. V is TRBV5-6 and J is TRBJ2-2; 8 bases fit TRBD1. The CDR3 has 16 residues. The J segment lost 2 bases and the V segment lost 3 bases, leaving 6 bases of the junction unmatched. In germline, CDR1 is SGHDT, CDR2 YYEEEE. Full variable domain (missing parts from reference TRBV5-6 and TRBJ2-2): DAGVTQSPTHLIKTRGQQVTLRCSPKSGHDTVSWYQQALGQGPQFIFQYYEEEERQRGNFPDRFSGHQFPNYSSELNVNALLLGDSALYLCASSSMDRVNTGELFFGEGSRLTVL.